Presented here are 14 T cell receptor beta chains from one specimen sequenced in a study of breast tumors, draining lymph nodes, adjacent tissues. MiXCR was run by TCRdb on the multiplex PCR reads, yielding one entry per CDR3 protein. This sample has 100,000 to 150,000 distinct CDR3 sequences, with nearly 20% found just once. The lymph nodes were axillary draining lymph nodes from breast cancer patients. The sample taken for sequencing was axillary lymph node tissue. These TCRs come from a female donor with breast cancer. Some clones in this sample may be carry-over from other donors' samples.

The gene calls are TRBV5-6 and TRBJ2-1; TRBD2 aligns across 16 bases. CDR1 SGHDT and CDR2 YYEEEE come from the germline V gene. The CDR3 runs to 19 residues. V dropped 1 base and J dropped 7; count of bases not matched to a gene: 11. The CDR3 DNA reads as TGTGCCAGCAGCTTGAGTGCCGGGACTAGCGGGAGGGCCTGGAATGAGCAGTTCTTC. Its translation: CASSLSAGTSGRAWNEQFF.

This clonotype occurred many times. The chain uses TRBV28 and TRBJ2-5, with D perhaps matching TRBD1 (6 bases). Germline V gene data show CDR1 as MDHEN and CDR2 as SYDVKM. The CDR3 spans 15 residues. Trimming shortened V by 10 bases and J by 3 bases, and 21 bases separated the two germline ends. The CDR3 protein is CATSSGGALKETQYF. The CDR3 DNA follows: TGTGCCACCTCCTCTGGGGGCGCGTTAAAAGAGACCCAGTACTTC.

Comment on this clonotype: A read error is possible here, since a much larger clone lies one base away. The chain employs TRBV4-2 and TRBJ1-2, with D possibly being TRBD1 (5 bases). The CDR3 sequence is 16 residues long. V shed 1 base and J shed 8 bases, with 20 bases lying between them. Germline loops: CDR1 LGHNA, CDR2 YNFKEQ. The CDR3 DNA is TGTGCCAGCAGCCAAGGGAACTGGGGCAGGGTTCGCGGCTACACCTTC. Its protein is CASSQGNWGRVRGYTF.

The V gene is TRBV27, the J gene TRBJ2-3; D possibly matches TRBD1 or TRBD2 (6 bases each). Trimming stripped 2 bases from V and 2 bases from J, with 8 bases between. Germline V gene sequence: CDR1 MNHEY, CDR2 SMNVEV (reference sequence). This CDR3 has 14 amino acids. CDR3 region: CASSLRGVTDTQYF. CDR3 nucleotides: TGTGCCAGCAGTTTAAGGGGGGTCACAGATACGCAGTATTTT.

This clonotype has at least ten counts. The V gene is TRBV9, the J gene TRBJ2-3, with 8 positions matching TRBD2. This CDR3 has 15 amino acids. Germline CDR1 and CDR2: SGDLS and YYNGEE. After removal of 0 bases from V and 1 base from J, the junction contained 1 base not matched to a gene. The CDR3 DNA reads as TGTGCCAGCAGCGTAGAACTAGCGGGCACAGATACGCAGTATTTT. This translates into CASSVELAGTDTQYF.

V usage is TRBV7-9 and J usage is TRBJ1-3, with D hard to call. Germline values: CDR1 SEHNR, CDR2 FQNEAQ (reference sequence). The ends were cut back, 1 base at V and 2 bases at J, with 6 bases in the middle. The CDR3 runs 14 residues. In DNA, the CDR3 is TGTGCCAGCAGCTTAGGGGCCCCTGGAAACACCATATATTTT. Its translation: CASSLGAPGNTIYF.

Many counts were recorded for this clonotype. In DNA, the CDR3 is TGTGCCACCTGGACAGGAGGAAACACCATATATTTT. Translating it yields CATWTGGNTIYF. The chain employs TRBV6-5 and TRBJ1-3; 7 bases are shared with TRBD1. This CDR3 spans 12 amino acids. CDR1 and CDR2 (germline): MNHEY, SVGAGI. V lost 10 bases, J lost 4 bases, and 4 bases stayed unmatched.

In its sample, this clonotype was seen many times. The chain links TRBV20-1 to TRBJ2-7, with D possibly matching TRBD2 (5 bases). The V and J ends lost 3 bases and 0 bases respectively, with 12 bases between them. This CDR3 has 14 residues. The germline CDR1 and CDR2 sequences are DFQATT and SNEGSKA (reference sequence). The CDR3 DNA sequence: TGCAGTGCTAGGGGCGGAGCGGTCTCCTACGAGCAGTACTTC. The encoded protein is CSARGGAVSYEQYF.

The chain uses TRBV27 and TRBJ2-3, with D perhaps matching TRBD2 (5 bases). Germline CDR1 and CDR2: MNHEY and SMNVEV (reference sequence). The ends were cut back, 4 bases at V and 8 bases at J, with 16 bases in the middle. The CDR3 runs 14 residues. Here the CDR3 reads CASSSISGGGTQYF. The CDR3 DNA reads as TGTGCCAGCAGTTCCATATCAGGTGGAGGTACGCAGTATTTT.

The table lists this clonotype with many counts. DNA for the CDR3: TGTGCCAGCAGGGGACAGCGAGAATCTGAAAAACTGTTTTTT. This gives the protein CASRGQRESEKLFF. This chain uses TRBV6-1 with TRBJ1-4; 7 bases map to TRBD1. The CDR3 covers 14 residues. V shed 6 bases and J 7 bases; nucleotides not matched to a gene: 8. CDR1 MNHNS and CDR2 SASEGT come from the germline V gene.

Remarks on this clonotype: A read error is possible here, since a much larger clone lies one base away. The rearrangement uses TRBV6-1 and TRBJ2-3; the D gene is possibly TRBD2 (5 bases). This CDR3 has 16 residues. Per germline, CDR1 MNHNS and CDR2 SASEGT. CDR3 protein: CAGSARGAVSTDTQYF. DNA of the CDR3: TGTGCCGGCAGTGCCCGGGGAGCTGTTAGCACAGATACGCAGTATTTT.

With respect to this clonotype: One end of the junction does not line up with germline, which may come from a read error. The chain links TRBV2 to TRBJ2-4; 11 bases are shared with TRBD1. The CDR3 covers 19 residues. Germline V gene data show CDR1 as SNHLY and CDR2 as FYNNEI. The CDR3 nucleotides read TGTGCCAGCAGTGAATCAGGACAGGGGGCTTTTTTAGCCAAAAACGTTCAGTACTTC. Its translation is CASSESGQGAFLAKNVQYF. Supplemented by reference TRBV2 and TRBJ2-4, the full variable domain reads EPEVTQTPSHQVTQMGQEVILRCVPISNHLYFYWYRQILGQKVEFLVSFYNNEISEKSEIFDDQFSVERPDGSNFTLKIRSTKLEDSAMYFCASSESGQGAFLAKNVQYFGAGTRLSVL.

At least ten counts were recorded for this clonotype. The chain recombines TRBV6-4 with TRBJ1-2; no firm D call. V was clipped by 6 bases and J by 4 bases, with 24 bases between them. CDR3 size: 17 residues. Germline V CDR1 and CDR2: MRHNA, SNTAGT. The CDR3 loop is CASRKLLDPMRVYGYTF. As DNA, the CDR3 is TGTGCCAGCAGAAAACTCTTGGACCCAATGAGGGTCTATGGCTACACCTTC.

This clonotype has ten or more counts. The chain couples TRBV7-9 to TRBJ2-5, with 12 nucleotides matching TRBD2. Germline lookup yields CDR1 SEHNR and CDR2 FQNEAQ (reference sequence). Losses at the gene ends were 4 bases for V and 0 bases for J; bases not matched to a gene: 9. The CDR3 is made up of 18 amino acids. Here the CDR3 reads CASSSTSGGAFYQETQYF. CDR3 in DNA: TGTGCCAGCAGCTCGACTAGCGGGGGAGCGTTTTACCAAGAGACCCAGTACTTC.